This T cell receptor beta chain is from a study of T cell responses to AZD1222 COVID-19 vaccine. General study results and limits: Unmutated variant regions are reportedly targeted by nearly half of spike-specific TCRs. An increase in Spike-specific TCR breadth and depth was observed after two AZD1222 doses.

With regard to this clone: What it recognizes is unknown.

Germline V gene sequence: CDR1 SEHNR, CDR2 FQNEAQ (reference sequence). The CDR3 contains 18 residues. V was trimmed by 2 bases and J by 7 bases, leaving 24 bases between them. Method: immunoSEQ multiplex PCR; TCRdb's copy keeps in-frame clones and lacks some. Of some 150,000 clones listed, approximately 90% are singletons. This clonotype originated in an adult in good health. J is TRBJ1-3 and V is TRBV7-9; D is ambiguous. The source was peripheral blood, collected on day 0 of MenACWY control vaccination. This CDR3 reads CASSLSPRGISSGNTIYF. The CDR3 DNA follows: TGTGCCAGCAGCTTATCCCCCCGCGGGATCAGTTCGGGTAACACCATATATTTT.